This TCR beta chain stems from a study of Graves' ophthalmopathy and Graves' hyperthyroidism. All donors with ophthalmopathy were recorded as having moderate-to-severe activity, CAS ≥3, NOSPECS ≥4 and a duration under 3 months. Certain patients, namely those with other autoimmune diseases, uncontrolled infections, pregnancy or lactation, were excluded. Points on this clonotype: What it recognizes is unknown.

The trim removed 2 bases at V and 4 bases at J, leaving 3 bases unmatched. The germline V gene has CDR1 MNHEY and CDR2 SVGAGI. This CDR3 comprises 16 residues. Overall study findings and caveats: The model forecast ophthalmopathy progression, reaching under 71% sensitivity and about 72% specificity.

The authors amplified TCR beta CDR3 regions, and they did so from RNA transcripts for repertoire sequencing. Second-round multiplex PCR came after first-round RT-PCR with HTBI primers. Using its own MiXCR run on the multiplex PCR reads, TCRdb lists one record per CDR3 protein. Of about 210,000 distinct CDR3 sequences in the sample, under 30% were seen once. The genes are TRBV6-5 and TRBJ2-3, with 13 bases matching TRBD2. The sample comprised peripheral blood. This clonotype was sampled from a man aged 45-65 years with Graves' ophthalmopathy. CDR3 sequence (DNA): TGTGCCAGCAGTTACGTCGGACTAGCGGGAGCAGATACGCAGTATTTT. This sequence encodes CASSYVGLAGADTQYF.